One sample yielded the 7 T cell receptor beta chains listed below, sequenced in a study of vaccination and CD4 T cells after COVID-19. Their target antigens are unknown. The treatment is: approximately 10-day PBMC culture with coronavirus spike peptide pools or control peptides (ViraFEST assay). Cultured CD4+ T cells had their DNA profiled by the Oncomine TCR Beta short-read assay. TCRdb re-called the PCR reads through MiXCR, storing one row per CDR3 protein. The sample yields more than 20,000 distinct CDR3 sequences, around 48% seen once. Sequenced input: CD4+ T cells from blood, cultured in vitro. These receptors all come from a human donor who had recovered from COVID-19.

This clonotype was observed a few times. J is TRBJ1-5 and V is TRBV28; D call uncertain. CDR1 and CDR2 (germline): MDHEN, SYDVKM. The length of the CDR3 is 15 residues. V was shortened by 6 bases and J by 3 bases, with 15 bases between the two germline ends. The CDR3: CASRTSGRDNQPQHF. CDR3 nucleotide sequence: TGTGCCAGCAGAACCTCGGGGAGAGACAATCAGCCCCAGCATTTT.

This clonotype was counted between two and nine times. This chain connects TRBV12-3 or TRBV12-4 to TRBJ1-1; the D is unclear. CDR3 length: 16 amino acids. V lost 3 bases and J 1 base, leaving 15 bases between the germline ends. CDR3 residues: CASSLSPTIENTEAFF. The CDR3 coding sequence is TGTGCCAGCAGTTTGTCCCCCACCATCGAGAACACTGAAGCTTTCTTT.

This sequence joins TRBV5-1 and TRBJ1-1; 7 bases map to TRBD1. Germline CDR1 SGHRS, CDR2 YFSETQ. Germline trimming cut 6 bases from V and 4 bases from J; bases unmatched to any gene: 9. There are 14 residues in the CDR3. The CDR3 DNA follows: TGCGCCAGCACCCCCGTCAGGGGGTCCACTGAAGCTTTCTTT. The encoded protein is CASTPVRGSTEAFF.

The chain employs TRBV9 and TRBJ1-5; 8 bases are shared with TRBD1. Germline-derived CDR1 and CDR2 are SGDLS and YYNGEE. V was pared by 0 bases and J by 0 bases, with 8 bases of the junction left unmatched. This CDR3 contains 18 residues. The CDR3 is CASSVGPGTGNSNQPQHF. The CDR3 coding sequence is TGTGCCAGCAGCGTAGGGCCGGGGACAGGTAATAGCAATCAGCCCCAGCATTTT.

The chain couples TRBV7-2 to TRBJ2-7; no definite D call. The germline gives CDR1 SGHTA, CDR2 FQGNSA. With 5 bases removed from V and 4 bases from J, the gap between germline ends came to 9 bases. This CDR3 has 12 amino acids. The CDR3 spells CASSPRGYEQYF. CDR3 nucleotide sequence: TGTGCCAGCAGCCCCCGAGGATACGAGCAGTACTTC. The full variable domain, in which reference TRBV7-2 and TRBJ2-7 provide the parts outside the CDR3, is GAGVSQSPSNKVTEKGKDVELRCDPISGHTALYWYRQSLGQGLEFLIYFQGNSAPDKSGLPSDRFSAERTGGSVSTLTIQRTQQEDSAVYLCASSPRGYEQYFGPGTRLTVT.

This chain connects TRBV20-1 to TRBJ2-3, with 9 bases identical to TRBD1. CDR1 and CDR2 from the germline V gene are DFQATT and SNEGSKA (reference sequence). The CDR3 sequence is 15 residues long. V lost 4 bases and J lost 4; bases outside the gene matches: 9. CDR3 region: CSATKTGGTADTQYF. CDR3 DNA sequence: TGCAGTGCTACAAAGACAGGGGGGACGGCAGATACGCAGTATTTT.

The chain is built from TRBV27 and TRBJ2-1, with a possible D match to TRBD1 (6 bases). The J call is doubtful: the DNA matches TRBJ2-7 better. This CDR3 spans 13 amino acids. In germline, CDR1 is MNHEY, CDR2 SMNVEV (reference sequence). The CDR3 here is CASSLGQLGEQYF. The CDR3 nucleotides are TGTGCCAGCAGCCTCGGACAGCTGGGCGAGCAGTACTTC.